This T cell receptor beta chain appears in the sequencing data of a study of sequential checkpoint blockade in melanoma. Study details: Randomization was 1:1 between first-line nivolumab→ipilimumab and ipilimumab→nivolumab. Both treatment sequences were followed by maintenance nivolumab.

Data came from immunoSEQ multiplex PCR; TCRdb stores just in-frame clones and leaves some out. The sample lists about 20,000 clones, 75% to 85% occurring once. Treatment in this sample: randomized to nivolumab then ipilimumab (arm A) or the reverse (arm B). Sorted cells were live CD3+CD8+, lacking CD19 and CD56, from PBMCs. V was trimmed by 6 bases and J by 3 bases, leaving 14 bases between them. CDR3 length: 14 residues. Germline CDR1 is MNHNY and CDR2 is SVGAGI (reference sequence). V and J are TRBV6-6 and TRBJ1-1; D not certain. This clonotype was obtained from a human donor with melanoma. Here the sequenced sample was CD8+ T cells sorted from blood (inferred from file names), taken from a patient given nivolumab and ipilimumab in sequence. The DNA for the CDR3 is TGTGCCAGCAGCAGCCGAGCCGGGGACACTGAAGCTTTCTTT. Its translation is CASSSRAGDTEAFF.